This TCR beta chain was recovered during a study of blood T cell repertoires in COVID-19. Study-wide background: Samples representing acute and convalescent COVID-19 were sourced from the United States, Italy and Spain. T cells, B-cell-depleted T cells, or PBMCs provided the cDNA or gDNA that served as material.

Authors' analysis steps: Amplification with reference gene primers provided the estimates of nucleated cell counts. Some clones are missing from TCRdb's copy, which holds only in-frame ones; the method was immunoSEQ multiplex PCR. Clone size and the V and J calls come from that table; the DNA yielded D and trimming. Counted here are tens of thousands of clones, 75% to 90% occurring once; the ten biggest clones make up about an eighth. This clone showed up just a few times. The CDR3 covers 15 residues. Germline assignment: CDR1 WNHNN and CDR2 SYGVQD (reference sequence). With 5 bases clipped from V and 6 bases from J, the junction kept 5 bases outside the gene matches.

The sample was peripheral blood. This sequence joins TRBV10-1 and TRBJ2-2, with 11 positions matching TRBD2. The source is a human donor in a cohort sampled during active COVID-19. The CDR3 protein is CASSPLAGGAGELFF. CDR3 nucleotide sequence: TGCGCCAGCAGTCCTCTAGCGGGAGGTGCCGGGGAGCTGTTTTTT.